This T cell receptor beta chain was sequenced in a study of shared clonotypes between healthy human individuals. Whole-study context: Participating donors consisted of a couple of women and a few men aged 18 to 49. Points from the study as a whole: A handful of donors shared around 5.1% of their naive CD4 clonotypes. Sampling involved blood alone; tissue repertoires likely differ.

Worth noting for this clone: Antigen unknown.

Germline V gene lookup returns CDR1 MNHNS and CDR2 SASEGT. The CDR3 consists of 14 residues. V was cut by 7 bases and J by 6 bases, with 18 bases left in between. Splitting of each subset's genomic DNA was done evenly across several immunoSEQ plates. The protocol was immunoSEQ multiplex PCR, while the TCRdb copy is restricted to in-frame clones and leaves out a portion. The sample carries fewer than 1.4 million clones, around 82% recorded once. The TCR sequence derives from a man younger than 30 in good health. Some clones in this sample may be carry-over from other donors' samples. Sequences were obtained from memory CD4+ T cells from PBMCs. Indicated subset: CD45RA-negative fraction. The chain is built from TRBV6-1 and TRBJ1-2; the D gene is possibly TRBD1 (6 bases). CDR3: CASNDRRVRDGYTF. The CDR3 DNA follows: TGTGCCAGCAATGACAGGAGGGTAAGAGATGGCTACACCTTC.